This T cell receptor beta chain comes out of a study of blood T cell repertoires in COVID-19. The CDR3 has 15 amino acids. The junction had 7 bases not matched to a gene; V was cut back by 4 bases and J by 1 base. Germline CDR1 SGHRS, CDR2 YFSETQ. This clone was seen only once. Using immunoSEQ multiplex PCR, the repertoire was profiled, and TCRdb retains in-frame clones only, with some absent. The table shows 380,000 or so clones, with more than 75% occurring only once. This TCR was sampled from a man aged 25-45 years who had recovered from COVID-19. The gene calls are TRBV5-1 and TRBJ1-1; TRBD1 matches 7 bases. The sequenced sample consisted of PBMCs or T cells enriched from blood (not recorded which). CDR3 region: CASSTQQGRNTEAFF. The CDR3, as DNA: TGCGCCAGCAGCACCCAACAGGGGAGGAACACTGAAGCTTTCTTT.